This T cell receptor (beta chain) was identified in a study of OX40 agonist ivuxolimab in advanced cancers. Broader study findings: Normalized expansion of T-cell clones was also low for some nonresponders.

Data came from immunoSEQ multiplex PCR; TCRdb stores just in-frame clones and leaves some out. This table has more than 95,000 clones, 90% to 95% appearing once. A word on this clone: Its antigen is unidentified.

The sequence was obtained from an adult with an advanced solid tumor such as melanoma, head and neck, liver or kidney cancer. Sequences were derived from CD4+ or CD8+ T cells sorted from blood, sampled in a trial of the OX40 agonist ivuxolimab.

The CDR3 reads CASSLGGVPPYEQYF. The CDR3 nucleotides are TGTGCCAGCAGCTTAGGGGGCGTCCCCCCCTACGAGCAGTACTTC. V usage is TRBV11-2 and J usage is TRBJ2-7; tentative D call: TRBD1 (5 bases). Germline-derived CDR1 and CDR2 are SGHAT and FQNNGV. The V end lost 1 base, the J end lost 2 bases, and 12 bases lay between the germline ends. The CDR3 sequence is 15 residues long.